Below, 25 T cell receptor beta chains from the same sample are listed, as sequenced in a study of blood T cells in healthy people across ages. The second PCR ran 7 to 11 cycles with a sample-barcoded 5' primer and J-beta primers. One entry per CDR3 protein, called by TCRdb with MiXCR from the 5' RACE reads. The data hold around 1.5 million distinct CDR3 sequences, with about 32% observed a single time. Specimen: blood. These receptors all stem from a woman in her twenties or thirties in good health.

Points on this clonotype: Sequence at one end of the junction differs from germline and may be a read error. This sequence joins TRBV24-1 and TRBJ2-3; D not resolved. The CDR3 is made up of 14 amino acids. CDR1 is KGHDR and CDR2 is SFDVKD in the germline V gene. The CDR3 protein is CVTSSGGRSDTQYF. The CDR3 DNA reads TGTGTCACCAGTAGTGGTGGTCGATCGGATACGCAGTATTTT.

V and J are TRBV7-2 and TRBJ2-7, with TRBD2 identical over 12 bases. CDR3 length equals 15 residues. Germline-derived CDR1 and CDR2 are SGHTA and FQGNSA. J gave up 3 bases and V 1 base, and 1 base lay outside the gene matches. This CDR3 reads CASSLVTSGGYEQYF. CDR3 coding DNA: TGTGCCAGCAGCTTAGTGACTAGCGGGGGCTACGAGCAGTACTTC.

In this sample, this clonotype turned up many times. The chain recombines TRBV4-1 with TRBJ2-1; 10 bases are a match to TRBD2. The CDR3 extends over 17 amino acids. The germline CDR1 and CDR2 sequences are MGHRA and YSYEKL. The junction had 6 bases not matched to a gene; V was cut back by 0 bases and J by 4 bases. CDR3 DNA sequence: TGCGCCAGCAGCCAAGATAGAGCGGGGGGGCTTTACAATGAGCAGTTCTTC. Translation: CASSQDRAGGLYNEQFF.

J is TRBJ2-2 and V is TRBV29-1; 7 nucleotides match TRBD2. Germline V gene data show CDR1 as SQVTM and CDR2 as ANQGSEA. This CDR3 has 14 residues. The junction had 8 bases not matched to a gene; V was cut back by 6 bases and J by 4 bases. The CDR3 region is CSVPGGMGTGELFF. The CDR3 DNA reads TGCAGCGTCCCCGGGGGGATGGGCACCGGGGAGCTGTTTTTT.

This clonotype was recorded a few times. V and J are TRBV7-8 and TRBJ2-5; 8 bases fit TRBD2. The closer fit of TRBJ2-7 to the DNA end suggests the J call may be wrong. Germline V gene sequence: CDR1 SGHVS, CDR2 FQNEAQ. The CDR3 is 15 residues long. CDR3 region: CASSLGPGTRTEQYF. The DNA for the CDR3 is TGTGCCAGCAGCTTAGGACCCGGGACTAGGACCGAGCAGTACTTC.

V gene TRBV27 combines with J gene TRBJ1-5, with TRBD1 matching over 9 bases. The junction had 4 bases not matched to a gene; V was cut back by 5 bases and J by 2 bases. The CDR3 is 15 amino acids. From germline, CDR1 is MNHEY and CDR2 SMNVEV (reference sequence). The CDR3, as DNA: TGTGCCAGCAGTGGGACAGGGTGGGGCAATCAGCCCCAGCATTTT. Protein sequence: CASSGTGWGNQPQHF.

The CDR3 nucleotides are TGTGCCTGGACCCAGGGATCCTCTAGCACAGATACGCAGTATTTT. Encoded protein: CAWTQGSSSTDTQYF. V gene TRBV30 combines with J gene TRBJ2-3, with D possibly matching TRBD1 (5 bases). Germline lookup yields CDR1 GTSNPN and CDR2 SVGIG (reference sequence). The CDR3 is 15 amino acids. Trimming removed 4 bases from V and 0 bases from J, with 14 bases in between.

The V gene is TRBV7-9, the J gene TRBJ2-7; TRBD2 might be the D (8 bases). The CDR3 covers 15 residues. In germline, CDR1 is SEHNR, CDR2 FQNEAQ (reference sequence). Trimming removed 5 bases from V and 6 bases from J, with 20 bases in between. CDR3 bases: TGTGCCAGCAGCCAACAGACAGGGACTAGGAGCGAGCAGTACTTC. As protein: CASSQQTGTRSEQYF.

The rearrangement joins TRBV11-2 to TRBJ1-4; 9 nucleotides align to TRBD1. Germline values: CDR1 SGHAT, CDR2 FQNNGV. The CDR3 extends over 16 amino acids. Trimming cost V 5 bases and J 4 bases; bases outside gene matches: 8. The DNA for the CDR3 is TGTGCCAGCAGCACCCAGACAGGGGGTATTAATGAAAAACTGTTTTTT. Translation gives CASSTQTGGINEKLFF.

In its sample, this clonotype was seen a few times. CDR3 amino acids: CASSFSASSYNEQFF. Written as DNA, the CDR3 is TGCGCCAGCAGCTTCAGTGCTAGCTCCTACAATGAGCAGTTCTTC. This chain uses TRBV4-1 with TRBJ2-1; D call uncertain. Germline V CDR1 and CDR2: MGHRA, YSYEKL. There are 15 residues in the CDR3. Trimming cost V 5 bases and J 0 bases, with 11 bases left between them.

The sample holds a few counts of this clonotype. The chain recombines TRBV24-1 with TRBJ2-3, with D perhaps matching TRBD2 (7 bases). The CDR3 runs 13 residues. The V gene lost 9 bases and the J gene lost 5 bases, with 14 bases spanning the gap. The V gene's germline CDR1 is KGHDR and CDR2 SFDVKD. The DNA for the CDR3 is TGTGCCACCGCCCGGGGGGCTATAGATACGCAGTATTTT. This codes for CATARGAIDTQYF.

The J gene is TRBJ2-7, the V gene TRBV20-1, with D possibly being TRBD1 (5 bases). Per the germline V gene, CDR1 is DFQATT and CDR2 is SNEGSKA (reference sequence). The CDR3 runs to 14 residues. Trimming took 6 bases from V and 2 from J, leaving 17 bases between them. The CDR3 DNA reads as TGCAGTGCCGAGAACCGTAGGGGCCCCTACGAGCAGTACTTC. It yields the protein CSAENRRGPYEQYF.

The genes are TRBV20-1 and TRBJ2-1; TRBD1 matches 8 bases. With 5 bases clipped from V and 13 bases from J, the junction kept 16 bases outside the gene matches. The CDR3 loop spans 14 amino acids. CDR1 and CDR2 from the germline V gene are DFQATT and SNEGSKA (reference sequence). As DNA, the CDR3 is TGCAGTGCTCACAGACAGGGGCAAGGGGAGACCCAGTTCTTC. Translation: CSAHRQGQGETQFF.

This chain joins TRBV5-6 and TRBJ1-2; TRBD1 matches 7 bases. This CDR3 comprises 15 residues. From germline, CDR1 is SGHDT and CDR2 YYEEEE. V shed 4 bases, J shed 6 bases, and the junction held 12 bases outside the gene matches. This chain's CDR3 is CASSPPTGRTDGYTF. The CDR3 nucleotides are TGTGCCAGCAGCCCACCGACAGGGAGGACGGATGGCTACACCTTC.

CDR3 protein: CASRGAYVETQYF. CDR3 bases: TGTGCCAGCAGAGGAGCTTATGTCGAGACCCAGTACTTC. The chain links TRBV6-2 or TRBV6-3 to TRBJ2-5, with D unresolved. This CDR3 comprises 13 residues. The germline CDR1 and CDR2 sequences are MNHEY and SVGEGT. The germline V and J ends were trimmed by 6 bases and 5 bases, with 13 bases remaining between them.

V is TRBV7-3 and J is TRBJ1-6; a weak D match, TRBD1 (5 bases). This CDR3 spans 13 amino acids. The germline V gene has CDR1 SGHTA and CDR2 FQGTGA. V lost 8 bases to trimming and J lost 5 bases, with 10 bases between them. Here the CDR3 DNA reads TGTGCCAGCGGGACGGTTCATAATTCACCCCTCCACTTT. Translated, it gives CASGTVHNSPLHF.

The gene calls are TRBV9 and TRBJ2-3; TRBD1 matches 7 bases. V lost 3 bases and J lost 0; bases outside the gene matches: 7. Germline V CDR1 and CDR2: SGDLS, YYNGEE. This CDR3 is built from 16 residues. The CDR3: CASSEGARYSTDTQYF. The CDR3 DNA sequence: TGTGCCAGCAGCGAGGGGGCGAGGTATAGCACAGATACGCAGTATTTT.

The chain joins TRBV6-2 or TRBV6-3 to TRBJ1-2, with TRBD1 as a possible D gene (5 bases). The V end lost 2 bases, the J end lost 5 bases, and 9 bases lay between the germline ends. This CDR3 has 13 amino acids. The germline V gene has CDR1 MNHEY and CDR2 SVGEGT. The CDR3 protein is CASSYDSGYGYTF. CDR3 coding DNA: TGTGCCAGCAGTTACGACAGTGGGTATGGCTACACCTTC.

The CDR3 nucleotides read TGTGCCAGCAGCCTGCTACAGGGCCCTGAAGCTTTCTTT. Translation: CASSLLQGPEAFF. The J gene is TRBJ1-1, the V gene TRBV25-1; D is possibly TRBD1 (6 bases). Germline CDR1 reads MGHDK; CDR2 reads SYGVNS. The germline V and J ends were trimmed by 6 bases and 6 bases, with 14 bases remaining between them. The CDR3 covers 13 residues.

V usage is TRBV15 and J usage is TRBJ1-5, with D tentatively TRBD1 (5 bases). The V end was cut by 1 base, the J end by 6 bases, with 10 bases between. Germline CDR1 is LNHNV and CDR2 is YYDKDF (reference sequence). The CDR3 has 14 amino acids. The CDR3 DNA sequence: TGTGCCACCAGCAGAGGGGGGAACGGTCAGCCCCAGCATTTT. Protein: CATSRGGNGQPQHF.

The genes are TRBV13 and TRBJ2-1; maybe TRBD2 (6 bases). Trimming cost V 3 bases and J 6 bases, with 24 bases left between them. This CDR3 contains 18 residues. CDR1 is PRHDT and CDR2 is FYEKMQ in the germline V gene (reference sequence). The CDR3 region has the DNA TGTGCCAGCAGCTTTAGGGGAGGCCCTAGCTTACCGTCCAATGAGCAGTTCTTC. Its protein is CASSFRGGPSLPSNEQFF. Drawing the rest from reference TRBV13 and TRBJ2-1, the complete variable domain is AAGVIQSPRHLIKEKRETATLKCYPIPRHDTVYWYQQGPGQDPQFLISFYEKMQSDKGSIPDRFSAQQFSDYHSELNMSSLELGDSALYFCASSFRGGPSLPSNEQFFGPGTRLTVL.

The chain is built from TRBV11-3 and TRBJ2-1, with D possibly matching TRBD1 (6 bases). CDR1 is SGHNT and CDR2 is YENEEA in the germline V gene. The CDR3 runs 17 residues. The ends were cut back, 0 bases at V and 0 bases at J, with 12 bases in the middle. The CDR3 bases are TGTGCCAGCAGCTTAGATGGGACACAACACTCCTACAATGAGCAGTTCTTC. Its protein is CASSLDGTQHSYNEQFF. The full variable domain, in which reference TRBV11-3 and TRBJ2-1 provide the parts outside the CDR3, is EAGVVQSPRYKIIEKKQPVAFWCNPISGHNTLYWYLQNLGQGPELLIRYENEEAVDDSQLPKDRFSAERLKGVDSTLKIQPAELGDSAVYLCASSLDGTQHSYNEQFFGPGTRLTVL.

Only a few counts were recorded for this clonotype. The J gene is TRBJ2-1, the V gene TRBV10-3; 11 nucleotides match TRBD2. This CDR3 is built from 16 residues. Germline assignment: CDR1 ENHRY and CDR2 SYGVKD. V gave up 6 bases and J gave up 10 bases; unmatched junction bases: 14. The CDR3 is CAISVSLAGAPGEQFF. The CDR3 DNA reads TGTGCCATCAGCGTGTCACTAGCGGGAGCCCCAGGGGAGCAGTTCTTC.

The chain uses TRBV20-1 and TRBJ2-2; 8 nucleotides line up with TRBD2. The germline gives CDR1 DFQATT, CDR2 SNEGSKA (reference sequence). The CDR3 length is 14 residues. Trimming at V came to 3 bases and at J to 5 bases, leaving 5 bases not matched to a gene. CDR3 DNA: TGCAGTGCTAGGGCGGGAGGCGGAACCGGGGAGCTGTTTTTT. This codes for CSARAGGGTGELFF.

This clonotype turned up a few times. The chain links TRBV6-5 to TRBJ2-1; D gene ambiguous. The CDR3 has 10 residues. The germline CDR1 and CDR2 sequences are MNHEY and SVGAGI. The ends were cut back, 10 bases at V and 7 bases at J, with 8 bases in the middle. DNA for the CDR3: TGTGCCACCGCCATTAATGAGCAGTTCTTC. Translation: CATAINEQFF.